These T cell receptor beta chains were read from a single sample in a study of T cells in Graves' hyperthyroidism and ophthalmopathy. In TCRdb, the multiplex PCR reads were re-called with MiXCR into one record per CDR3 protein. The repertoire includes about 400,000 distinct CDR3 sequences, about 15% of them detected once, and over 25% sits in the top ten. Sequencing was carried out using blood. These receptors all come from a woman aged 25 to 45 with Graves' hyperthyroidism. Each CDR3 is given with its conserved first and last residue. D genes are given only for firm matches. Not all rows give a size; the values are once, few, many and, for expanded clones, a class.

abundance	j_gene	v_gene	d_gene	CDR3nt	CDR3aa
many	TRBJ1-5	TRBV7-9	-	TGTGCCAGCAGCTTCGGACCCAATCAGCCCCAGCATTTT	CASSFGPNQPQHF
many	TRBJ2-1	TRBV6-2/TRBV6-3	-	TGTGCCAGCAGTTACGGGGGGCTAGCGGATAAGAACAATGAGCAGTTCTTC	CASSYGGLADKNNEQFF
few	TRBJ2-3	TRBV20-1	TRBD2	TGCAGTGCTAGGGGTGGTATAGCGGGAGGAATAGATACGCAGTATTTT	CSARGGIAGGIDTQYF
-	TRBJ2-2	TRBV19	-	TGTGCCAGTAAGGGCGGACCCTACACCGGGGAGCTGTTTTTT	CASKGGPYTGELFF
many	TRBJ2-3	TRBV20-1	TRBD2	TGCAGTGCTAGACGCGGGGGGCGGCATACGCAGTATTTT	CSARRGGRHTQYF
many	TRBJ2-7	TRBV11-2	-	TGTGCCAGCAGCTTAGATCGAGTAAGGGGCTACGAGCAGTACTTC	CASSLDRVRGYEQYF
-	TRBJ2-3	TRBV6-1	-	TGTGCCAGCGGGAGATCTGTGACAGATACGCAGTATTTT	CASGRSVTDTQYF
few	TRBJ2-7	TRBV4-1	TRBD1	TGCGCCAGCAGCCTTCACCGGGACAGGGCCTACGAGCAGTACTTC	CASSLHRDRAYEQYF
few	TRBJ2-2	TRBV12-3/TRBV12-4	-	TGTGCCAGCAGCCGGGGGGCGTCCACCGGGGAGCCGTTTTTT	CASSRGASTGEPFF
many	TRBJ2-7	TRBV20-1	-	TGCAGTGCTGGCCGCGCGACAGCTGGGAAGCAGTACTTC	CSAGRATAGKQYF
-	TRBJ1-2	TRBV2	-	TGTGCCAGCAGCCCTCACGAAGGGGCTAACTATGGCTACACCTTC	CASSPHEGANYGYTF